This T cell receptor (beta chain) was captured in a study of shared clonotypes between healthy human individuals. This was a deep-level run. Every immunoSEQ plate was one replicate of a subset's evenly spread DNA. Generated by immunoSEQ multiplex PCR, the TCRdb table keeps only in-frame clones and is missing some. The table lists more than 450,000 clones, approximately 85% of them singletons. The V gene's germline CDR1 is MDHEN and CDR2 SYDVKM. This CDR3 is built from 15 residues. V shed 6 bases and J 5 bases; nucleotides not matched to a gene: 8. None of the donors, who were healthy HIV-negative adults, had recently had acute infections or vaccinations.

Source material: PBMCs. The chain combines TRBV28 with TRBJ1-5; TRBD1 agrees at 9 bases. The receptor's source is a woman aged 40 to 50 in good health. Some clones in this sample may be carry-over from other donors' samples. CDR3 protein: CASSLRDRDYQPQHF. The DNA of the CDR3 is TGTGCCAGCAGCCTCCGGGACAGGGACTATCAGCCCCAGCATTTT. The whole variable domain, remainder taken from reference TRBV28 and TRBJ1-5, is DVKVTQSSRYLVKRTGEKVFLECVQDMDHENMFWYRQDPGLGLRLIYFSYDVKMKEKGDIPEGYSVSREKKERFSLILESASTNQTSMYLCASSLRDRDYQPQHFGDGTRLSIL.